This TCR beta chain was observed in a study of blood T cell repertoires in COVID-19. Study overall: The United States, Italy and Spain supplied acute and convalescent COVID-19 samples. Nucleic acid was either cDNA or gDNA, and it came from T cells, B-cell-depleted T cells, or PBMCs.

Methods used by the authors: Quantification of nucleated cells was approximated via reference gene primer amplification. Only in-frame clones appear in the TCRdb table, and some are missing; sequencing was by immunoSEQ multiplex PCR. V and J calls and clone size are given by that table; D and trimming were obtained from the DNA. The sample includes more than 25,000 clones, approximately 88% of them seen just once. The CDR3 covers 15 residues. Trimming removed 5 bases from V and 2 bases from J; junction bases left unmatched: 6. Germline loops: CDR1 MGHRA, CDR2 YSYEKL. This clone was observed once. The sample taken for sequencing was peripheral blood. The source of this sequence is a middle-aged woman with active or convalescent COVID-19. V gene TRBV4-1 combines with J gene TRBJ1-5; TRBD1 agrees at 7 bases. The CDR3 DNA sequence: TGCGCCAGCAGCTTCTGGGACAGCGGCAATCAGCCCCAGCATTTT. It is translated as CASSFWDSGNQPQHF.